The 30 T cell receptor beta chains below all came from one sample that was sequenced in a study of T cell repertoires in cytomegalovirus infection. TCRdb ran MiXCR on the reads and lists one entry per CDR3 protein. This table holds 150,000 to 190,000 distinct CDR3 sequences, about a quarter found once. Sequencing was carried out using PBMCs. The receptors stem from a human donor in good health (CMV status not recorded). Some clones in this sample may be carry-over from other donors' samples.

This clonotype was recorded a few times. The chain couples TRBV29-1 to TRBJ1-4; D not certain. CDR3 length: 12 residues. From germline, CDR1 is SQVTM and CDR2 ANQGSEA. With 3 bases removed from V and 7 bases from J, the gap between germline ends came to 9 bases. The CDR3 region is CSVDRLGEKLFF. The CDR3 DNA sequence: TGCAGCGTTGACAGGCTCGGTGAAAAACTGTTTTTT.

This clonotype was detected ten times or more. This chain connects TRBV6-1 to TRBJ1-2; D may be TRBD1 (6 bases). V lost 4 bases, J lost 1 base, and 19 bases lay in between. The CDR3 length is 17 residues. Germline values: CDR1 MNHNS, CDR2 SASEGT. CDR3 coding DNA: TGTGCCAGCAGTGTAATGTGGACAGCTATCGTTAACTATGGCTACACCTTC. Its protein is CASSVMWTAIVNYGYTF.

This clonotype was seen only once. A read error is possible here, since a much larger clone lies one base away. The rearrangement joins TRBV5-6 to TRBJ2-4, with 7 positions matching TRBD1. The CDR3 totals 17 residues. Germline V lookup: CDR1 SGHDT, CDR2 YYEEEE. The DNA of the CDR3 is TGTGCCAGCAGCTTATTACACAAGGGACAGCGCCAAAACATTCTGTACTTC. It specifies CASSLLHKGQRQNILYF. Combining the CDR3 with reference TRBV5-6 and TRBJ2-4 gives the whole variable domain DAGVTQSPTHLIKTRGQQVTLRCSPKSGHDTVSWYQQALGQGPQFIFQYYEEEERQRGNFPDRFSGHQFPNYSSELNVNALLLGDSALYLCASSLLHKGQRQNILYFGAGTRLSVL.

This clonotype was found many times. V and J are TRBV28 and TRBJ2-5, with D possibly being TRBD1 or TRBD2 (5 bases each). The V and J ends lost 6 bases and 4 bases respectively, with 12 bases between them. The CDR3 is made up of 13 amino acids. Germline CDR1 and CDR2: MDHEN and SYDVKM. CDR3 region: CASRGPRGETQYF. In DNA form, the CDR3 reads TGTGCCAGCAGGGGACCTAGGGGAGAGACCCAGTACTTC.

J is TRBJ1-2 and V is TRBV29-1; D gene uncertain. This CDR3 region has 12 residues. The germline V gene has CDR1 SQVTM and CDR2 ANQGSEA. V dropped 3 bases and J dropped 7 bases, with 12 bases sitting between them. The CDR3 is CSVDLGRSGYTF. As DNA, the CDR3 is TGCAGCGTTGATCTAGGTCGAAGTGGCTACACCTTC.

The chain recombines TRBV30 with TRBJ1-2; 8 bases are a match to TRBD1. Germline-derived CDR1 and CDR2 are GTSNPN and SVGIG (reference sequence). V was clipped by 2 bases and J by 2 bases; unmatched bases: 7. The CDR3 runs to 15 residues. In DNA form, the CDR3 reads TGTGCCTGGAGTCCTCCAGGGACAGGCAACTATGGCTACACCTTC. It translates to CAWSPPGTGNYGYTF.

This clonotype occurred a few times. The V gene is TRBV28, the J gene TRBJ2-1, with 9 bases matching TRBD2. The CDR3 has 17 amino acids. Germline V CDR1 and CDR2: MDHEN, SYDVKM. Unmatched junction bases numbered 17, after V lost 8 bases and J lost 6 bases. For the CDR3, the DNA is TGTGCCAGCCGCGGGGGGGGGATAACATCCTCTGGCAATGAGCAGTTCTTC. As protein: CASRGGGITSSGNEQFF.

The chain joins TRBV15 to TRBJ2-7, with 9 bases that match TRBD2. This CDR3 is 15 amino acids long. The V gene's germline CDR1 is LNHNV and CDR2 YYDKDF (reference sequence). Trimming removed 4 bases from V and 2 bases from J; junction bases left unmatched: 6. The CDR3 spells CATSIFSGGPYEQYF. DNA of the CDR3: TGTGCCACCAGCATATTTAGCGGGGGCCCCTACGAGCAGTACTTC.

The chain recombines TRBV12-3 or TRBV12-4 with TRBJ1-1; a weak D match, TRBD1 (5 bases). The V end was cut by 5 bases, the J end by 4 bases, with 14 bases between. CDR3 length: 14 residues. DNA of the CDR3: TGTGCCAGCAGTCCCCAGACAGTCTCCACTGAAGCTTTCTTT. Its translation: CASSPQTVSTEAFF.

At least ten counts were recorded for this clonotype. The chain has TRBV7-8 and TRBJ2-1; the D call may be TRBD1 or TRBD2 (5 bases each). This CDR3 region has 18 residues. Germline assignment: CDR1 SGHVS and CDR2 FQNEAQ. The V and J ends lost 5 bases and 1 base respectively, with 21 bases between them. The CDR3 nucleotides are TGTGCCAGCAGCAAACATTACCCCGGGGCCCCTTCCTACAATGAGCAGTTCTTC. This gives the protein CASSKHYPGAPSYNEQFF.

The table lists this clonotype with a few counts. The V call is TRBV12-5, the J call TRBJ1-1; D not certain. The V gene's germline CDR1 is LGHNT and CDR2 FRNRAP. The CDR3 sequence is 14 residues long. The germline V and J ends were trimmed by 7 bases and 1 base, with 13 bases remaining between them. CDR3 coding DNA: TGTGCTAGTGACAGCAAACGTGGGAACACTGAAGCTTTCTTT. It encodes CASDSKRGNTEAFF.

A word on this clonotype: A much larger clone lies a single base off, so this may be a read error. The chain combines TRBV7-2 with TRBJ2-1, with TRBD2 matching over 9 bases. This CDR3 contains 18 residues. Germline lookup yields CDR1 SGHTA and CDR2 FQGNSA. CDR3 nucleotides: TGTGCCAGCAGCTTAGAAGGCACCATGGGCGGGAGGGGCAATGGGCAGTTCTTC. It yields the protein CASSLEGTMGGRGNGQFF.

In DNA, the CDR3 is TGTGCCAGCAGCTCATCAGGGGTCACTGAAGCTTTCTTT. Translating gives CASSSSGVTEAFF. The chain carries TRBV7-6 and TRBJ1-1; TRBD1 is a possible D gene (6 bases). The germline gives CDR1 SGHVS, CDR2 FNYEAQ. With 4 bases removed from V and 4 bases from J, the gap between germline ends came to 10 bases. CDR3 size: 13 residues.

The rearrangement joins TRBV20-1 to TRBJ1-3; tentative D call: TRBD1 (6 bases). Per germline, CDR1 DFQATT and CDR2 SNEGSKA (reference sequence). V lost 5 bases and J 1 base, leaving 9 bases between the germline ends. This CDR3 region has 13 residues. CDR3 region: CSAQDRSGNTIYF. CDR3 coding DNA: TGCAGTGCTCAGGACAGATCTGGAAACACCATATATTTT.

In this sample, this clonotype turned up a few times. The chain is built from TRBV19 and TRBJ1-4; the D gene is possibly TRBD1 (5 bases). Germline V gene sequence: CDR1 LNHDA, CDR2 SQIVND (reference sequence). Trimming removed 4 bases from V and 3 bases from J, with 12 bases in between. The CDR3 has 15 residues. The CDR3 loop is CASSTGTASNEKLFF. As DNA, the CDR3 is TGTGCCAGTAGTACGGGGACGGCTTCTAATGAAAAACTGTTTTTT.

This clonotype was seen many times. The chain combines TRBV7-2 with TRBJ1-2; TRBD1 is a possible D gene (5 bases). The CDR3 is made up of 15 amino acids. V dropped 0 bases and J dropped 8 bases, with 16 bases sitting between them. CDR1 and CDR2 (germline): SGHTA, FQGNSA. The CDR3 DNA follows: TGTGCCAGCAGCTTAGCAGGGGACGGGGTTGGGGGCTACACCTTC. Its protein product is CASSLAGDGVGGYTF.

This clonotype has just a few counts. This chain uses TRBV4-1 with TRBJ1-1, with D possibly being TRBD1 (5 bases). Germline CDR1 and CDR2: MGHRA and YSYEKL. V lost 5 bases and J lost 1, with 11 bases in between. The CDR3 runs 14 residues. DNA for the CDR3: TGCGCCAGCAGCGACGGACAAGAGAACACTGAAGCTTTCTTT. Residues: CASSDGQENTEAFF.

This sequence joins TRBV18 and TRBJ1-2; weak D call: TRBD1 (5 bases). CDR3 length: 14 residues. The V gene lost 1 base and the J gene lost 6 bases, with 12 bases spanning the gap. CDR1 KGHSH and CDR2 LQKENI come from the germline V gene. CDR3 protein: CASSPLDSGDGYTF. Written as DNA, the CDR3 is TGTGCCAGCTCACCACTCGACAGTGGGGATGGCTACACCTTC.

This clonotype was recorded many times. The chain uses TRBV7-3 and TRBJ2-3; TRBD1 might be the D (5 bases). V shed 2 bases and J shed 0 bases, with 9 bases lying between them. There are 15 residues in the CDR3. CDR1 is SGHTA and CDR2 is FQGTGA in the germline V gene. DNA of the CDR3: TGTGCCAGCAGCTTACAGTCAGGGAGCACAGATACGCAGTATTTT. Its translation: CASSLQSGSTDTQYF.

This clonotype was seen only once. The rearrangement links TRBV7-6 to TRBJ2-7; D is uncertain. There are 14 residues in the CDR3. V lost 4 bases and J lost 2, with 12 bases in between. Germline CDR1 SGHVS, CDR2 FNYEAQ. CDR3 sequence reads: CASSSSQTTYEQYF. CDR3 bases: TGTGCCAGCAGCTCATCACAGACGACCTACGAGCAGTACTTC. Variable domain in full (rest from reference TRBV7-6 and TRBJ2-7): GAGVSQSPRYKVTKRGQDVALRCDPISGHVSLYWYRQALGQGPEFLTYFNYEAQQDKSGLPNDRFSAERPEGSISTLTIQRTEQRDSAMYRCASSSSQTTYEQYFGPGTRLTVT.

This clonotype was seen a few times. This chain joins TRBV2 and TRBJ1-2; TRBD1 is a possible D gene (5 bases). This CDR3 has 16 amino acids. V was pared by 2 bases and J by 4 bases, with 17 bases between. The germline V gene encodes CDR1 SNHLY and CDR2 FYNNEI. CDR3 loop: CASSERQGRGSYGYTF. The CDR3 DNA is TGTGCCAGCAGTGAACGGCAGGGCAGAGGGAGCTATGGCTACACCTTC. Full variable domain (missing parts from reference TRBV2 and TRBJ1-2): EPEVTQTPSHQVTQMGQEVILRCVPISNHLYFYWYRQILGQKVEFLVSFYNNEISEKSEIFDDQFSVERPDGSNFTLKIRSTKLEDSAMYFCASSERQGRGSYGYTFGSGTRLTVV.

This clonotype was seen ten or more times. V usage is TRBV20-1 and J usage is TRBJ1-5, with a weak D call TRBD1 (5 bases). The length of the CDR3 is 15 residues. From germline, CDR1 is DFQATT and CDR2 SNEGSKA (reference sequence). With 2 bases removed from V and 3 bases from J, the gap between germline ends came to 14 bases. CDR3 in DNA: TGCAGTGCTAGACCACCTCAGGGCCTCAATCAGCCCCAGCATTTT. This gives the protein CSARPPQGLNQPQHF.

This clonotype was observed a handful of times. This chain joins TRBV7-9 and TRBJ2-7; D is perhaps TRBD2 (5 bases). This CDR3 is 15 amino acids long. V was cut by 5 bases and J by 9 bases, with 23 bases left in between. CDR1 and CDR2 from the germline V gene are SEHNR and FQNEAQ (reference sequence). CDR3 sequence reads: CASSPTVVEEGVQYF. The CDR3, as DNA: TGTGCCAGCAGCCCCACCGTGGTGGAGGAAGGAGTGCAGTACTTC.

This clonotype came up many times. The rearrangement joins TRBV7-2 to TRBJ1-4; D is unresolved. The V and J ends lost 5 bases and 0 bases respectively, with 19 bases between them. Looked up from germline, CDR1 is SGHTA and CDR2 is FQGNSA. The CDR3 consists of 18 residues. As DNA, the CDR3 is TGTGCCAGCAGCCCAAAGCGGAGCGGGTACGCAACTAATGAAAAACTGTTTTTT. It encodes CASSPKRSGYATNEKLFF.

This clonotype appeared a few times. The chain employs TRBV6-1 and TRBJ2-3; D is undetermined. The V end lost 4 bases, the J end lost 1 base, and 12 bases lay between the germline ends. This CDR3 has 15 residues. The germline gives CDR1 MNHNS, CDR2 SASEGT. The CDR3 sequence is CASSAQRKRTDTQYF. CDR3 nucleotide sequence: TGTGCCAGCAGTGCGCAAAGGAAACGCACAGATACGCAGTATTTT.

This clonotype was seen more than once but under ten times. The chain employs TRBV7-6 and TRBJ2-3; D call uncertain. Trimming shortened V by 5 bases and J by 2 bases, and 14 bases separated the two germline ends. Germline CDR1 is SGHVS and CDR2 is FNYEAQ. The CDR3 is 15 residues long. CDR3: CASSLSTGFTDTQYF. The CDR3 DNA reads TGTGCCAGCAGCCTTAGTACCGGTTTCACAGATACGCAGTATTTT.

V usage is TRBV27 and J usage is TRBJ2-1, with 7 bases lining up with TRBD1. V shed 3 bases and J 7 bases; nucleotides not matched to a gene: 9. From germline, CDR1 is MNHEY and CDR2 SMNVEV (reference sequence). There are 15 residues in the CDR3. The CDR3, as DNA: TGTGCCAGCAGTTTTGGTCAGGGGGTCCAAAATGAGCAGTTCTTC. Residues: CASSFGQGVQNEQFF.

This chain links TRBV6-2 or TRBV6-3 with TRBJ2-1; the match to TRBD2 covers 8 bases. Germline CDR1 and CDR2: MNHEY and SVGEGT. The CDR3 extends over 18 amino acids. With 6 bases clipped from V and 5 bases from J, the junction kept 18 bases outside the gene matches. The CDR3 nucleotides are TGTGCCAGCAGCACCCGAGGGGAAACGGGAGGGCCGGACAATGAGCAGTTCTTC. Its protein is CASSTRGETGGPDNEQFF.

This clonotype was counted a few times. This chain links TRBV28 with TRBJ1-5, with 7 bases aligning to TRBD1. V gave up 5 bases and J gave up 7 bases; unmatched junction bases: 5. The germline gives CDR1 MDHEN, CDR2 SYDVKM. This CDR3 spans 13 amino acids. CDR3: CASSPPGGQPQHF. The CDR3 DNA reads as TGTGCCAGCAGTCCCCCAGGGGGGCAGCCCCAGCATTTT.

The V and J genes are TRBV12-3 or TRBV12-4 and TRBJ1-3; unclear D gene. The CDR3 covers 16 residues. Trimming pared 0 bases from V and 0 bases from J, leaving 9 bases between. The CDR3 DNA is TGTGCCAGCAGTTTAGCCGGACGAAACTCTGGAAACACCATATATTTT. This gives the protein CASSLAGRNSGNTIYF.